This TCR beta chain came from a study of vaccination effects on CD4 cells after COVID-19. Findings and caveats of the study: Marked clonal contraction was seen in infection- and vaccine-induced clones late after vaccination.

V was pared by 2 bases and J by 0 bases, with 8 bases between. This CDR3 contains 15 residues. Germline V CDR1 and CDR2: LNHDA, SQIVND (reference sequence). Expansion with viral peptide pools was applied to antigen-specific CD4+ T cells by the ViraFEST assay prior to sequencing. Culturing for nine to ten days preceded CD4+ T cell isolation. According to the study, vaccine recipients showed no prior SARS-CoV-2 infection and negative nucleocapsid antibodies. Worth noting for this clone: Its antigen is not identified.

Assay: immunoSEQ multiplex PCR; the TCRdb copy retains only in-frame clones and omits some. The sample lists some 22,000 clones, less than 80% occurring once. The receptor was derived from a human donor who received a COVID-19 vaccine. Specimen: CD4+ T cells from PBMCs cultured with SARS-CoV-2 spike peptides, collected before COVID-19 vaccination. The chain couples TRBV19 to TRBJ1-3; D gene uncertain. For the CDR3, the DNA is TGTGCCAGTAGTATAATAACAGCCTCTGGAAACACCATATATTTT. It yields the protein CASSIITASGNTIYF.